These 2 T cell receptor beta chains came from one sample sequenced in a study of blood T cell repertoires in COVID-19. Assay used: immunoSEQ multiplex PCR; TCRdb lists only in-frame clones, some missing. The sample has 120,000 to 150,000 clones; more than 75% are singletons. What was sequenced was peripheral blood. These TCRs come from an elderly man with acute or convalescent COVID-19.

The J gene is TRBJ2-7, the V gene TRBV6-2 or TRBV6-3; the D gene is possibly TRBD2 (7 bases). Germline V gene data show CDR1 as MNHEY and CDR2 as SVGEGT. V lost 2 bases and J 0 bases, leaving 11 bases between the germline ends. The CDR3 is 15 amino acids. CDR3 DNA: TGTGCCAGCAGTTACAAGGGGGGGCGCTCCTACGAGCAGTACTTC. This sequence encodes CASSYKGGRSYEQYF.

This clone has only one observation. V gene TRBV6-5 combines with J gene TRBJ2-5, with D maybe TRBD2 (5 bases). Trimming took off 0 bases at V and 5 bases at J, with 10 bases between the two ends. This CDR3 has 14 amino acids. Germline assignment: CDR1 MNHEY and CDR2 SVGAGI. The CDR3 reads CASSYSRALETQYF. DNA of the CDR3: TGTGCCAGCAGTTACTCGCGGGCTCTGGAGACCCAGTACTTC.